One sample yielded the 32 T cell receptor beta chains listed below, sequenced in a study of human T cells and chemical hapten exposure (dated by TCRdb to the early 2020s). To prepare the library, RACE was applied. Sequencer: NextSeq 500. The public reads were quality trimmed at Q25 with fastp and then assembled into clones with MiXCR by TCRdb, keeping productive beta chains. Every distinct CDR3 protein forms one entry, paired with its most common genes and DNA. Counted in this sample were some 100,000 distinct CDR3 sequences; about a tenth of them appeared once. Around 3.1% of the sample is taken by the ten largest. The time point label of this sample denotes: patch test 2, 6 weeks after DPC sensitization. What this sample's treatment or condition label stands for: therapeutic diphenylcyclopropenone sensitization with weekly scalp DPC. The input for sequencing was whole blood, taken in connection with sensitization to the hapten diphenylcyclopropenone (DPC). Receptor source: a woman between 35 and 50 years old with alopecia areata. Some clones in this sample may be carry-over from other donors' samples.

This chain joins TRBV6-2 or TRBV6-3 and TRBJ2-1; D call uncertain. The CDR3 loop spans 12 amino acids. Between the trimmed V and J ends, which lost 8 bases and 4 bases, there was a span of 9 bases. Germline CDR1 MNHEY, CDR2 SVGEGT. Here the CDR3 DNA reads TGTGCCAGCGGAATGTTGTACAATGAGCAGTTCTTC. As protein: CASGMLYNEQFF.

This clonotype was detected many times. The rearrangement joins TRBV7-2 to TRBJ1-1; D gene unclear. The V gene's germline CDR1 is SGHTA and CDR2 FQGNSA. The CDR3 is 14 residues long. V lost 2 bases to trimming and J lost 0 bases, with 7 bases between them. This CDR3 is CASSLNRMNTEAFF. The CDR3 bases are TGTGCCAGCAGCTTAAACCGAATGAACACTGAAGCTTTCTTT.

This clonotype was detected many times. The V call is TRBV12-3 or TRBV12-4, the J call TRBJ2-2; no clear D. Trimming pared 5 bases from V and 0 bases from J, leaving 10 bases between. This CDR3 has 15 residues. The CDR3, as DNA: TGTGCCAGCAGTCGTGCAGGCTCGAACACCGGGGAGCTGTTTTTT. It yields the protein CASSRAGSNTGELFF.

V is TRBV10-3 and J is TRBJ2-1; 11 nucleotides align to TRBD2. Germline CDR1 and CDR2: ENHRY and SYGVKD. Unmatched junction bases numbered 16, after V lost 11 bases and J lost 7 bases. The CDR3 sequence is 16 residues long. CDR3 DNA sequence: TGTGCCTCTCTGGGGCTTAGCGGGGGGGCCCCAAATGAGCAGTTCTTC. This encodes CASLGLSGGAPNEQFF.

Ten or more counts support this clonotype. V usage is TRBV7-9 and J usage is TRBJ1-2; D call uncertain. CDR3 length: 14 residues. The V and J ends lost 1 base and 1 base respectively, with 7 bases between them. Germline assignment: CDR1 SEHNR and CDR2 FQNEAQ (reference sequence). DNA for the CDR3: TGTGCCAGCAGCTTAGAACAATTTAACTATGGCTACACCTTC. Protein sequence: CASSLEQFNYGYTF. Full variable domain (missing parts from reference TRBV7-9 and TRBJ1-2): DTGVSQNPRHKITKRGQNVTFRCDPISEHNRLYWYRQTLGQGPEFLTYFQNEAQLEKSRLLSDRFSAERPKGSFSTLEIQRTEQGDSAMYLCASSLEQFNYGYTFGSGTRLTVV.

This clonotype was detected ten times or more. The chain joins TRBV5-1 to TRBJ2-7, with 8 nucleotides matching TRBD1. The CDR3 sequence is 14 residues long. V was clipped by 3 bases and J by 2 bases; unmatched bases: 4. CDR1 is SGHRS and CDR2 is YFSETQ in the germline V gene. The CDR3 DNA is TGCGCCAGCAGCTGGACAGGGTTCACCTACGAGCAGTACTTC. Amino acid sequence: CASSWTGFTYEQYF.

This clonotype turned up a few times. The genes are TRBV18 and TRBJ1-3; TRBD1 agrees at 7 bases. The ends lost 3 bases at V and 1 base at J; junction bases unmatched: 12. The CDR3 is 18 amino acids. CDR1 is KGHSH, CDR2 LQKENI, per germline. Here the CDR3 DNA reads TGTGCCAGCTCACCCGCTTACTTGGCAGGGGGTTCTGGAAACACCATATATTTT. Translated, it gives CASSPAYLAGGSGNTIYF.

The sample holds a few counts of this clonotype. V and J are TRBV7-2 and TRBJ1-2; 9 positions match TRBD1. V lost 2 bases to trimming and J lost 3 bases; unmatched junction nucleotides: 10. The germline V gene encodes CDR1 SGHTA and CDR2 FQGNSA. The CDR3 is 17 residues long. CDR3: CASSLTTGGILYYGYTF. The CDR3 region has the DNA TGTGCCAGCAGCTTAACCACAGGGGGCATATTGTACTATGGCTACACCTTC.

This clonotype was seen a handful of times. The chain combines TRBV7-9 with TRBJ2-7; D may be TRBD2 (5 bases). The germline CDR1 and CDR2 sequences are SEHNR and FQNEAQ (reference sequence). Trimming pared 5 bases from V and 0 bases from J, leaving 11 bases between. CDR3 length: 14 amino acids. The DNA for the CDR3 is TGTGCCAGCAGCCCTCGGACTGCCTCCTACGAGCAGTACTTC. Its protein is CASSPRTASYEQYF.

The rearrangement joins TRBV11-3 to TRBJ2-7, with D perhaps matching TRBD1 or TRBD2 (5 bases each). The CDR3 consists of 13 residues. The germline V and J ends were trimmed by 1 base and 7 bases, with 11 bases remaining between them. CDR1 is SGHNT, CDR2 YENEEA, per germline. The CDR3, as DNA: TGTGCCAGCAGCTTAGGTACTGGGACGGAGCAGTACTTC. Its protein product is CASSLGTGTEQYF.

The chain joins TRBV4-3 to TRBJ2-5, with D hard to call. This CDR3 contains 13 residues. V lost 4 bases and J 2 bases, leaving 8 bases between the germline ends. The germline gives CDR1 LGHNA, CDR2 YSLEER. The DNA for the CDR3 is TGCGCCAGCAGCCCCCGGCCACAAGAGACCCAGTACTTC. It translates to CASSPRPQETQYF.

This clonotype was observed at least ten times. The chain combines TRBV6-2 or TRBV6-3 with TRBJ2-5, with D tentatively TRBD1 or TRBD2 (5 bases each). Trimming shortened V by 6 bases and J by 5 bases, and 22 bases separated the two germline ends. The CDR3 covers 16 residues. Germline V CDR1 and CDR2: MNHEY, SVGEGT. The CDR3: CASRPPEGSSGETQYF. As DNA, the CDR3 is TGTGCCAGCAGGCCCCCCGAGGGCAGCTCAGGGGAGACCCAGTACTTC.

The CDR3 DNA sequence: TGCAGCGTAGCTAGCACGGGCAATCAGCCCCAGCATTTT. Translating gives CSVASTGNQPQHF. The chain carries TRBV29-1 and TRBJ1-5, with unresolved D. CDR3 length: 13 residues. Per germline, CDR1 SQVTM and CDR2 ANQGSEA. Trimming took off 6 bases at V and 2 bases at J, with 11 bases between the two ends.

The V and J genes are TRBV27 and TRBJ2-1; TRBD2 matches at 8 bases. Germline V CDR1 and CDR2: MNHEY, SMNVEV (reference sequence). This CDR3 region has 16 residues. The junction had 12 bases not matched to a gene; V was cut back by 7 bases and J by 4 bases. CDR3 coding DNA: TGTGCCAGCACTAGTCTAAGCGGGGGCCTTTACAATGAGCAGTTCTTC. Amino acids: CASTSLSGGLYNEQFF.

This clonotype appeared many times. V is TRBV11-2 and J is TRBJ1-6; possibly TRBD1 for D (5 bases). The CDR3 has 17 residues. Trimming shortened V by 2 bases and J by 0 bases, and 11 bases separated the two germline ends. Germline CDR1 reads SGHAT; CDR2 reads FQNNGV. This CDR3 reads CASSLNRQSSYNSPLHF. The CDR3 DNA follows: TGTGCCAGCAGCTTAAATAGACAGAGCTCCTATAATTCACCCCTCCACTTT.

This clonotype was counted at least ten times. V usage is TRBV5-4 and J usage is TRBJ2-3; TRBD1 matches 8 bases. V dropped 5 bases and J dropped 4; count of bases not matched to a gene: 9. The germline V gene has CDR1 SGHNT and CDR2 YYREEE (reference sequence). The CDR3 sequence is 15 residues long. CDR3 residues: CASSSRQGASDTQYF. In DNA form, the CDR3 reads TGTGCCAGCAGTTCTCGTCAGGGGGCCTCAGATACGCAGTATTTT. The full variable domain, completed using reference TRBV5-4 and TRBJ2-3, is ETGVTQSPTHLIKTRGQQVTLRCSSQSGHNTVSWYQQALGQGPQFIFQYYREEENGRGNFPPRFSGLQFPNYSSELNVNALELDDSALYLCASSSRQGASDTQYFGPGTRLTVL.

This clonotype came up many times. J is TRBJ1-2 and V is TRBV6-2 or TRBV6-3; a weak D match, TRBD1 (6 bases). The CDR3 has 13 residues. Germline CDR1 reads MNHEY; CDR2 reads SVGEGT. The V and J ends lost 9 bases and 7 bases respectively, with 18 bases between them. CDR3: CASREGGRSGYTF. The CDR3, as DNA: TGTGCCAGTAGAGAGGGGGGCAGAAGTGGCTACACCTTC.

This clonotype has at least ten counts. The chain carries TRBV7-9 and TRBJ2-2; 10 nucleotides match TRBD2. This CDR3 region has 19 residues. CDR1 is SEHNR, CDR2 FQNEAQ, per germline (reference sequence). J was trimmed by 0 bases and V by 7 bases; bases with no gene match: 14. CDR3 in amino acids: CASIRTLQRGGPNTGELFF. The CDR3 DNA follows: TGTGCCAGCATCCGGACCCTCCAGCGGGGGGGGCCGAACACCGGGGAGCTGTTTTTT.

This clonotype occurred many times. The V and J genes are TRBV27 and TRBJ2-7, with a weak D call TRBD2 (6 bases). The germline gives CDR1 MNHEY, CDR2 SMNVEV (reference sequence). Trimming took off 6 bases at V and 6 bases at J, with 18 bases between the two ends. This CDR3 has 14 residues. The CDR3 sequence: CASSQWRQGGEQYF. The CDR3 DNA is TGTGCCAGCAGCCAATGGAGGCAGGGAGGCGAGCAGTACTTC.

The CDR3 DNA sequence: TGTGCCACCAGCAGAGATTATACGGAAACGGTGTACTTC. The encoded protein is CATSRDYTETVYF. The chain recombines TRBV15 with TRBJ2-7, with unresolved D. The CDR3 loop spans 13 amino acids. V shed 0 bases and J shed 12 bases, with 15 bases lying between them. CDR1 is LNHNV, CDR2 YYDKDF, per germline (reference sequence).

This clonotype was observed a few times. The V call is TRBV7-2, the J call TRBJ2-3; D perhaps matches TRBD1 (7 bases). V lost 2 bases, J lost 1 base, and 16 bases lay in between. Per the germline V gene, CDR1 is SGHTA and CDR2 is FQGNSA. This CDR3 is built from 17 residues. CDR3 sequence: CASSLSLVRGGTDTQYF. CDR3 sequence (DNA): TGTGCCAGCAGCTTAAGTTTGGTCAGGGGGGGCACAGATACGCAGTATTTT.

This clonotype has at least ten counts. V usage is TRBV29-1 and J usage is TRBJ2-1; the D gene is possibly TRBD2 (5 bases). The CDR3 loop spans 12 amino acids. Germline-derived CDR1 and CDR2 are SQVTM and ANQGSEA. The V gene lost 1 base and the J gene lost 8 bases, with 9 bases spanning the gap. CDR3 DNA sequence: TGCAGCGTTGAAGCGGGGTTAGATGAGCAGTTCTTC. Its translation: CSVEAGLDEQFF.

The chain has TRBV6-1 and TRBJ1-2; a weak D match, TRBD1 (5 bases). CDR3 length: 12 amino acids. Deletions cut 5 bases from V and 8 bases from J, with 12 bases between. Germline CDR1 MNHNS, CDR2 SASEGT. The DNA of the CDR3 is TGTGCCAGCAGTACGACAGCGTCGGGCTACACCTTC. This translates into CASSTTASGYTF.

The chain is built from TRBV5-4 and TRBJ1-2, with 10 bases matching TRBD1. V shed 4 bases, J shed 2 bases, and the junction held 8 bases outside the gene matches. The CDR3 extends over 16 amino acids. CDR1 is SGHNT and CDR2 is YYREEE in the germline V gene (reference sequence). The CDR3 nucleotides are TGTGCCAGCAGCCGCGCCCAGGACAGGGGGAACTATGGCTACACCTTC. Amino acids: CASSRAQDRGNYGYTF.

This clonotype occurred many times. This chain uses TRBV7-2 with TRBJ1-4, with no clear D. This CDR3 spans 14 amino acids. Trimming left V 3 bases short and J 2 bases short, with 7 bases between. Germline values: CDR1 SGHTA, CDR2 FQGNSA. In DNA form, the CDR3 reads TGTGCCAGCAGCTTTCGGGTCACTAATGAAAAACTGTTTTTT. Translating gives CASSFRVTNEKLFF. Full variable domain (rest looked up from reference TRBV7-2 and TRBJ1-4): GAGVSQSPSNKVTEKGKDVELRCDPISGHTALYWYRQSLGQGLEFLIYFQGNSAPDKSGLPSDRFSAERTGGSVSTLTIQRTQQEDSAVYLCASSFRVTNEKLFFGSGTQLSVL.

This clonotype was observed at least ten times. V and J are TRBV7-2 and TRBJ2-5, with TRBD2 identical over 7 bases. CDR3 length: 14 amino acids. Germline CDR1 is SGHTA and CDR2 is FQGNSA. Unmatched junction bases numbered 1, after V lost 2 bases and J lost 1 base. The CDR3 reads CASSLSGAQETQYF. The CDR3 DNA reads TGTGCCAGCAGCTTAAGCGGGGCCCAAGAGACCCAGTACTTC.

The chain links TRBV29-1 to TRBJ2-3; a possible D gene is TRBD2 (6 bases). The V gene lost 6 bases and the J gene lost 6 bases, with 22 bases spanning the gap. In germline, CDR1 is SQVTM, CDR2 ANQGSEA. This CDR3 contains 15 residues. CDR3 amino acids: CSVAGTSKGGDTQYF. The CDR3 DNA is TGCAGCGTCGCCGGGACTTCCAAGGGCGGGGATACGCAGTATTTT.

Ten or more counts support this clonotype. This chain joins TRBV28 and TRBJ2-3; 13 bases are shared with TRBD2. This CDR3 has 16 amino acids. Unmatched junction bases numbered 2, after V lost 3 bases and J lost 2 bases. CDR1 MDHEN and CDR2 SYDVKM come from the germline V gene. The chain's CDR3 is CASSFGLAGVTDTQYF. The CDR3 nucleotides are TGTGCCAGCAGTTTCGGACTAGCGGGGGTCACAGATACGCAGTATTTT.

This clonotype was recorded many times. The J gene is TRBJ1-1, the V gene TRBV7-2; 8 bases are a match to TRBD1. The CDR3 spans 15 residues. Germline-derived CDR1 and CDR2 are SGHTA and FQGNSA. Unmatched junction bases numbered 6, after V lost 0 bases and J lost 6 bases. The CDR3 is CASSLAQGARAEAFF. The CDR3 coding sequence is TGTGCCAGCAGCTTAGCGCAGGGGGCGCGCGCTGAAGCTTTCTTT.

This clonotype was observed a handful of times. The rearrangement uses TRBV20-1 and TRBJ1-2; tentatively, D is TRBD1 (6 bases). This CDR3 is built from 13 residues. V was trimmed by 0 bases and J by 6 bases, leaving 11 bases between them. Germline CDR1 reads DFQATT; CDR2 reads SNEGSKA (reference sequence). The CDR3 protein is CSARDSGADGYTF. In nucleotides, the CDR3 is TGCAGTGCTAGAGATTCAGGGGCGGATGGCTACACCTTC.

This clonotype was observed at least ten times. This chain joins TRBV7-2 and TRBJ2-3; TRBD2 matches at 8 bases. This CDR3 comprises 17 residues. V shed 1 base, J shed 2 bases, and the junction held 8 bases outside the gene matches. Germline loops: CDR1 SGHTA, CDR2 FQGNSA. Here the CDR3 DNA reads TGTGCCAGCAGCTTAGAATCAGCGGGGGAGTACACAGATACGCAGTATTTT. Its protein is CASSLESAGEYTDTQYF.

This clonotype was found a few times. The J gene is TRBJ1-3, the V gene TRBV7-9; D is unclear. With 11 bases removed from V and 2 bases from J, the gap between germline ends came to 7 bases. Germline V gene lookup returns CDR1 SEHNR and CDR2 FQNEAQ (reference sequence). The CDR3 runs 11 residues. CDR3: CAVATGNTIYF. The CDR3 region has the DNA TGTGCCGTCGCCACTGGAAACACCATATATTTT.